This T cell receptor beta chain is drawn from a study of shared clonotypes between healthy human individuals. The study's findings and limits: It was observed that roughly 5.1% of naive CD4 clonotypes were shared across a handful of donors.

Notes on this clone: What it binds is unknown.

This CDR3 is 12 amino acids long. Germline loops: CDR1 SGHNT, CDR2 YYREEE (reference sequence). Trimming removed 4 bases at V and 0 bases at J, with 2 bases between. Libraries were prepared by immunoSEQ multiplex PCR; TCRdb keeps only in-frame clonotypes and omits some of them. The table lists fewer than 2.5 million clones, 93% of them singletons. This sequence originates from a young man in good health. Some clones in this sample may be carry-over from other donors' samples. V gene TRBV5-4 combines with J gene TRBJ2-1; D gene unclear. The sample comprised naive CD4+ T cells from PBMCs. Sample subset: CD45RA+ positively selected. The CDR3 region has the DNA TGTGCCAGCAGCGACTCCTACAATGAGCAGTTCTTC. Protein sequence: CASSDSYNEQFF.